This T cell receptor (beta chain) derives from a study of early T cells in non-severe SARS-CoV-2 infection. Study background: Bulk RNA from unsorted whole blood was sequenced; chains were unpaired.

Findings of the study overall: Lookups in VDJdb leaned toward anti-spike CD8 responses and missed private and CD4 specificities.

V lost 0 bases and J 0 bases, leaving 9 bases between the germline ends. Looked up from germline, CDR1 is LGHDT and CDR2 is YNNKEL (reference sequence). This CDR3 is built from 16 residues. In regard to this clonotype: Its matching antigen is unknown.

Molecules of cDNA were individually given unique molecular identifiers that were attached to them. Each CDR3 protein gets one entry after TCRdb re-called the 5' RACE reads with MiXCR. The data contain around 77,000 distinct CDR3 sequences, 9.5% to 13% of them singletons. The J gene is TRBJ1-3, the V gene TRBV3-1; D not resolved. This TCR derives from an adult who was a healthcare worker with PCR-confirmed SARS-CoV-2 infection or an uninfected control (not recorded which). Sequencing used whole blood, obtained at baseline. The CDR3 DNA follows: TGTGCCAGCAGCCAAGACTCCTCATCCTCTGGAAACACCATATATTTT. This encodes CASSQDSSSSGNTIYF.